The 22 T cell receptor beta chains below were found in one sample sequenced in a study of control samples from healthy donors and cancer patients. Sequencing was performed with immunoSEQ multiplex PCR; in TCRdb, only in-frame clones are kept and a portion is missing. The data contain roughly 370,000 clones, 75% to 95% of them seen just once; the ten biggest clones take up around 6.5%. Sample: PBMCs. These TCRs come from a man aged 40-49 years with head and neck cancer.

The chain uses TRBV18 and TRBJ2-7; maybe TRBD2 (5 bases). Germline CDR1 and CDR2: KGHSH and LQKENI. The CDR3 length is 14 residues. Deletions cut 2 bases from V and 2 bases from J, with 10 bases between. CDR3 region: CASSPDQTTYEQYF. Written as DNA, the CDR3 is TGTGCCAGCTCACCAGACCAGACTACCTACGAGCAGTACTTC.

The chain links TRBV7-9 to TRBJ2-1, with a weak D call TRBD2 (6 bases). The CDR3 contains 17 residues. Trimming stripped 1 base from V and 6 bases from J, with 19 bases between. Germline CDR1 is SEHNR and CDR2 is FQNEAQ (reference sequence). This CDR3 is CASSLEGLNPVVNEQFF. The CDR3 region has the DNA TGTGCCAGCAGCTTAGAGGGACTGAACCCAGTCGTCAATGAGCAGTTCTTC.

Written as DNA, the CDR3 is TGTGCCAGCAGCTGGACTAGCGGCGGTTCCTACAATGAGCAGTTCTTC. This encodes CASSWTSGGSYNEQFF. The V gene is TRBV7-2, the J gene TRBJ2-1, with TRBD2 matching over 10 bases. Germline-derived CDR1 and CDR2 are SGHTA and FQGNSA. V lost 4 bases, J lost 1 base, and 4 bases stayed unmatched. The CDR3 length is 16 residues.

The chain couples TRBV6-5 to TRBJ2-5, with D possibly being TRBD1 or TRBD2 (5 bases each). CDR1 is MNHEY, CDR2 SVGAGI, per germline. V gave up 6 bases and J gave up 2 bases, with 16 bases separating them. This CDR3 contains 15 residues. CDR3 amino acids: CASSRTGTGQETQYF. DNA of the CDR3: TGTGCCAGCAGCCGAACGGGGACCGGACAAGAGACCCAGTACTTC.

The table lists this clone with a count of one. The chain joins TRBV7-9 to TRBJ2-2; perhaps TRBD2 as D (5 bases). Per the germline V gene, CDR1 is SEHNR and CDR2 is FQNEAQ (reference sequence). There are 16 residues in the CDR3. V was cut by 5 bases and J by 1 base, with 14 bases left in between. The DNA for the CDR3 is TGTGCCAGCAGCCCGACGGACTCACAGAACACCGGGGAGCTGTTTTTT. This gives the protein CASSPTDSQNTGELFF.

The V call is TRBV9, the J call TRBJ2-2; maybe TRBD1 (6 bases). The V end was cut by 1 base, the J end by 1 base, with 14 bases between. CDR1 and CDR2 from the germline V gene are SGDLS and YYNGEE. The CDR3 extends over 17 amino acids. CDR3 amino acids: CASSVTGWGQNTGELFF. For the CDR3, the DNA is TGTGCCAGCAGCGTAACAGGTTGGGGGCAGAACACCGGGGAGCTGTTTTTT.

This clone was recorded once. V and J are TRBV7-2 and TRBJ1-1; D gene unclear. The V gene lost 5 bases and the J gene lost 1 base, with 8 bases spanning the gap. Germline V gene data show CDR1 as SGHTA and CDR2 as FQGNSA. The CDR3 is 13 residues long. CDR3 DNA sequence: TGTGCCAGCAGCGTCGACGGGAACACTGAAGCTTTCTTT. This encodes CASSVDGNTEAFF.

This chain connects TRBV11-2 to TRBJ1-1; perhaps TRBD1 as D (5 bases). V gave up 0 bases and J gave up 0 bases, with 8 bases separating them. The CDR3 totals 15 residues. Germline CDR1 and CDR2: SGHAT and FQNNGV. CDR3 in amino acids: CASSLDGALNTEAFF. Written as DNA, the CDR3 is TGTGCCAGCAGCTTAGATGGGGCCTTGAACACTGAAGCTTTCTTT.

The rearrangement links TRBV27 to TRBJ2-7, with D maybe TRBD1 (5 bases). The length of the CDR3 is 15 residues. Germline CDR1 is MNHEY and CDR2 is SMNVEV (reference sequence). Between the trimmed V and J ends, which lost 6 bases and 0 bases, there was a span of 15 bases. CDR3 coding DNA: TGTGCCAGCAGCCTAAGGGGTTCTTTCTCCTACGAGCAGTACTTC. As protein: CASSLRGSFSYEQYF.

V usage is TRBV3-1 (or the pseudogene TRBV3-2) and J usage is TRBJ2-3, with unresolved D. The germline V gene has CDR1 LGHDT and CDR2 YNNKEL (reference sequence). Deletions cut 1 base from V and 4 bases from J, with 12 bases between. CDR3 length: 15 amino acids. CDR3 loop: CASSQAGSKSDTQYF. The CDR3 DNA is TGTGCCAGCAGCCAAGCCGGGTCTAAGTCAGATACGCAGTATTTT.

The CDR3: CAWEGVLNEQFF. The CDR3 region has the DNA TGTGCCTGGGAGGGGGTTTTAAATGAGCAGTTCTTC. The chain recombines TRBV30 with TRBJ2-1; tentative D call: TRBD1 (6 bases). Germline V CDR1 and CDR2: GTSNPN, SVGIG (reference sequence). V lost 5 bases and J 7 bases, leaving 12 bases between the germline ends. This CDR3 comprises 12 residues. The variable domain in full, with the rest retrieved from reference TRBV30 and TRBJ2-1, is SQTIHQWPATLVQPVGSPLSLECTVEGTSNPNLYWYRQAAGRGLQLLFYSVGIGQISSEVPQNLSASRPQDRQFILSSKKLLLSDSGFYLCAWEGVLNEQFFGPGTRLTVL.

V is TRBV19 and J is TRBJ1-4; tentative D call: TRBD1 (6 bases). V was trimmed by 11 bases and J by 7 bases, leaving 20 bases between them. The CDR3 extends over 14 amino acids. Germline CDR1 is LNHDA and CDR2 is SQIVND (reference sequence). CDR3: CAVASTGIGEKLFF. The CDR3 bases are TGTGCCGTAGCGTCGACAGGCATAGGTGAAAAACTGTTTTTT.

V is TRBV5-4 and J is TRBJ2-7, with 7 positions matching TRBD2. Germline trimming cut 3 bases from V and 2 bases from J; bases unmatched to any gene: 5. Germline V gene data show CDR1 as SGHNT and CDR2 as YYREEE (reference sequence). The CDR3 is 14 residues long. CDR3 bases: TGTGCCAGCAGCTCTTGGGGGGGGGCCTACGAGCAGTACTTC. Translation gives CASSSWGGAYEQYF.

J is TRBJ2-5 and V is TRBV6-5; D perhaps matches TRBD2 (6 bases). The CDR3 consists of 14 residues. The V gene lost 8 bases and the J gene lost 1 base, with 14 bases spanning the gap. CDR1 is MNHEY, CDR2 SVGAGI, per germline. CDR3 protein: CASLWAGLQETQYF. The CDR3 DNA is TGTGCCAGCCTGTGGGCGGGACTCCAAGAGACCCAGTACTTC.

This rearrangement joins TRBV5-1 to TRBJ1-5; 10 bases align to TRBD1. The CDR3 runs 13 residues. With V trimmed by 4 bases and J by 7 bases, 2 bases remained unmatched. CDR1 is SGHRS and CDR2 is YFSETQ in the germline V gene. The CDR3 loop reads CASSVGQGQPQHF. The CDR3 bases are TGCGCCAGCAGCGTGGGACAGGGGCAGCCCCAGCATTTT.

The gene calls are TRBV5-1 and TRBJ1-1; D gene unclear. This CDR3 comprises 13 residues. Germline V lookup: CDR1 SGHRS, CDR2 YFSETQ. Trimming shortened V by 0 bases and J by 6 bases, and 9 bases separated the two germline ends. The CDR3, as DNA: TGCGCCAGCAGCTTGGTGGTGGGCGCTGAAGCTTTCTTT. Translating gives CASSLVVGAEAFF.

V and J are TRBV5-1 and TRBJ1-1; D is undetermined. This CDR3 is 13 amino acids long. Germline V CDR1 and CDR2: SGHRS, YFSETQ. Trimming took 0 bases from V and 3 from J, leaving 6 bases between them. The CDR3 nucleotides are TGCGCCAGCAGCTTGGTGGGGTACACTGAAGCTTTCTTT. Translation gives CASSLVGYTEAFF.

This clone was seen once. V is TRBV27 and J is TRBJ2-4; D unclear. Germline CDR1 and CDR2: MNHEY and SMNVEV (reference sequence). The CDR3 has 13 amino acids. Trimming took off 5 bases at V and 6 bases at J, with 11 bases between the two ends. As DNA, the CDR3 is TGTGCCAGCAGTGCAAAGGTGGGAAACATTCAGTACTTC. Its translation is CASSAKVGNIQYF.

The CDR3: CASSQDVGVQPQHF. The CDR3, as DNA: TGTGCCAGCAGCCAAGATGTGGGGGTTCAGCCCCAGCATTTT. The chain carries TRBV3-1 (or the pseudogene TRBV3-2) and TRBJ1-5, with D possibly being TRBD1 (5 bases). The CDR3 loop spans 14 amino acids. V dropped 0 bases and J dropped 6 bases, with 9 bases sitting between them. Germline-derived CDR1 and CDR2 are LGHDT and YNNKEL (reference sequence).

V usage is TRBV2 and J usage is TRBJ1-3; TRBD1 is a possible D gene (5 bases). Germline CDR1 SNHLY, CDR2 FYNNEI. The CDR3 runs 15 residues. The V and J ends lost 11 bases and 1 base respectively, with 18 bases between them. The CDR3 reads CAQARDALSGNTIYF. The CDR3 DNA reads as TGTGCCCAAGCCCGGGACGCGCTTTCTGGAAACACCATATATTTT.

CDR3 sequence (DNA): TGTGCCAGTAGTATCGCGGGGGGGGCCTACAATGAGCAGTTCTTC. Residues: CASSIAGGAYNEQFF. The chain recombines TRBV19 with TRBJ2-1; 9 nucleotides match TRBD2. There are 15 residues in the CDR3. V was pared by 3 bases and J by 2 bases, with 2 bases of the junction left unmatched. In germline, CDR1 is LNHDA, CDR2 SQIVND (reference sequence).

CDR3 residues: CASSYSPAGSSYEQYF. CDR3 in DNA: TGTGCCAGCAGTTATTCCCCGGCAGGGAGCTCCTACGAGCAGTACTTC. The V and J genes are TRBV6-6 and TRBJ2-7; D is perhaps TRBD1 or TRBD2 (5 bases each). The V gene's germline CDR1 is MNHNY and CDR2 SVGAGI (reference sequence). Trimming stripped 3 bases from V and 0 bases from J, with 15 bases between. The CDR3 spans 16 residues.